The source of this TCR beta chain is a study of T cell responses to AZD1222 COVID-19 vaccine. Regarding the study as a whole: Seropositive at baseline were only a handful of AZD1222 recipients. Spike regions recognized by vaccine-associated CD4 TCRs spanned the protein, led by 160-218 and 743-854.

CDR3 length: 14 amino acids. V dropped 0 bases and J dropped 7; count of bases not matched to a gene: 4. Germline values: CDR1 SGDLS, CDR2 YYNGEE. Sequenced by immunoSEQ multiplex PCR; TCRdb stores in-frame clones only, minus some. Of 74,000 or so clones listed, around 84% were seen once; the top ten hold 13%. Comments on this clone: Its antigen is undetermined.

The chain joins TRBV9 to TRBJ2-7, with 10 bases that match TRBD2. This clonotype originated in an adult in good health. Here the sequenced sample was peripheral blood, taken on day 0 of AZD1222 vaccination. The CDR3 loop is CASSVVPSGGEQYF. The DNA of the CDR3 is TGTGCCAGCAGCGTAGTTCCTAGCGGGGGAGAGCAGTACTTC.